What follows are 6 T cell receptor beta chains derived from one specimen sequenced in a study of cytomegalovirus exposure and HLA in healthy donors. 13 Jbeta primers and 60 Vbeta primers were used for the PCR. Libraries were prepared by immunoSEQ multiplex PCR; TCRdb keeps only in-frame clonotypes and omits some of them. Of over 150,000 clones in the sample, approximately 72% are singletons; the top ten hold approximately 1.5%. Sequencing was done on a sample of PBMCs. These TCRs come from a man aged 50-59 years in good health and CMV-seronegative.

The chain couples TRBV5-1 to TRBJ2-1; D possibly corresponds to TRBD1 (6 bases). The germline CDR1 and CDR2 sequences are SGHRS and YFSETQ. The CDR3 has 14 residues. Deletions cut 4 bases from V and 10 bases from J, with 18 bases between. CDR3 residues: CASSSPDRPLEQFF. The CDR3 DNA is TGCGCCAGCAGCAGTCCCGACAGGCCCCTCGAGCAGTTCTTC. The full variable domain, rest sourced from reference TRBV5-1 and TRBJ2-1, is KAGVTQTPRYLIKTRGQQVTLSCSPISGHRSVSWYQQTPGQGLQFLFEYFSETQRNKGNFPGRFSGRQFSNSRSEMNVSTLELGDSALYLCASSSPDRPLEQFFGPGTRLTVL.

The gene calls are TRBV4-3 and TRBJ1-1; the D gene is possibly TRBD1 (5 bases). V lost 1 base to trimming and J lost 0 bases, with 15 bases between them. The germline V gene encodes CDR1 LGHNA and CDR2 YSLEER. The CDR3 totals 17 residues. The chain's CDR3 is CASSQVSRRGMNTEAFF. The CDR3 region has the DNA TGCGCCAGCAGCCAAGTCTCCAGGCGGGGGATGAACACTGAAGCTTTCTTT.

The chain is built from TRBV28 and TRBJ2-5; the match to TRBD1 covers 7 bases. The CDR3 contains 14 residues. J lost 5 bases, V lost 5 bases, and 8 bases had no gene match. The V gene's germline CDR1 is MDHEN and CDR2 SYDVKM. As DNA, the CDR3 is TGTGCCAGCAGTCAAGACAGGGTGGGGGAGACCCAGTACTTC. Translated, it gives CASSQDRVGETQYF.

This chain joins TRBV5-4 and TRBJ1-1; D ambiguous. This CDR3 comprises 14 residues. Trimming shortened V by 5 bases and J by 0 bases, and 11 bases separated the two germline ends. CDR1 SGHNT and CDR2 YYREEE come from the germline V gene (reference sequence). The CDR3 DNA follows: TGTGCCAGCAGTCGGGTCGAAATGAACACTGAAGCTTTCTTT. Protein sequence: CASSRVEMNTEAFF.

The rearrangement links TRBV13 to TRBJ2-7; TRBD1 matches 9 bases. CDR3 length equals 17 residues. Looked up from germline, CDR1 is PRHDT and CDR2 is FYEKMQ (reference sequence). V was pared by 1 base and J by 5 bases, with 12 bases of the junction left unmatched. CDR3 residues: CASSLEGREDRGHEQYF. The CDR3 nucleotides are TGTGCCAGCAGCTTAGAAGGGCGCGAGGACAGGGGACACGAGCAGTACTTC.

The CDR3 spells CSARRTQYF. The CDR3 DNA is TGCAGTGCTAGGCGGACCCAGTACTTC. The V and J genes are TRBV20-1 and TRBJ2-5; D unclear. CDR1 is DFQATT and CDR2 is SNEGSKA in the germline V gene (reference sequence). V lost 3 bases and J 7 bases, leaving 3 bases between the germline ends. This CDR3 is built from 9 residues.